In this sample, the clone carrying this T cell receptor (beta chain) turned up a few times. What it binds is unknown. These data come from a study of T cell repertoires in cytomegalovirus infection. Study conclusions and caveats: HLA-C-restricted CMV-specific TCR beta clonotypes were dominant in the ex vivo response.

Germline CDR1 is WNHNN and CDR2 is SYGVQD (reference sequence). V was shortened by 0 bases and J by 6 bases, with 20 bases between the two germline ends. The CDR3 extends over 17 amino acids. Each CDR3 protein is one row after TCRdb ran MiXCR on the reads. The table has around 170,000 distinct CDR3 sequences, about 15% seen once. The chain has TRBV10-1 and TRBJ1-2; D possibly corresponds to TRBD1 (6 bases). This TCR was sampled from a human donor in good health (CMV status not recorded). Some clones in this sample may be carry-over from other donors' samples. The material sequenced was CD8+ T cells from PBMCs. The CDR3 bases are TGCGCCAGCAGTGAGTCCCTACCCCCCGCAGGGGATGATGGCTACACCTTC. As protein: CASSESLPPAGDDGYTF.